What follows are 4 T cell receptor beta chains derived from one specimen sequenced in a study of T cell responses to AZD1222 COVID-19 vaccine. Libraries were prepared by immunoSEQ multiplex PCR; TCRdb keeps only in-frame clonotypes and omits some of them. Among 75,000 to 100,000 clones listed, around 83% were seen once. The starting material was peripheral blood, obtained on day 0 of AZD1222 vaccination. These receptors all come from an adult in good health.

As to this clone: Other DNA sequences in this sample translate to the same CDR3. V is TRBV5-1 and J is TRBJ1-2; TRBD1 matches at 7 bases. CDR3 length equals 15 residues. Trimming took 0 bases from V and 3 from J; bases not matched to a gene: 5. Germline values: CDR1 SGHRS, CDR2 YFSETQ. The CDR3 DNA reads as TGCGCCAGCAGCTTGGCGACAGGGAGGGACTATGGCTACACCTTC. It encodes CASSLATGRDYGYTF.

The V call is TRBV4-2, the J call TRBJ1-5; a weak D match, TRBD1 (5 bases). This CDR3 spans 13 amino acids. CDR1 LGHNA and CDR2 YNFKEQ come from the germline V gene. Trimming took off 3 bases at V and 3 bases at J, with 6 bases between the two ends. CDR3 in amino acids: CASSQDINQPQHF. CDR3 in DNA: TGTGCCAGCAGCCAGGACATCAATCAGCCCCAGCATTTT.

The sample holds a few counts of this clone. This chain uses TRBV7-3 with TRBJ2-2, with a weak D call TRBD1 (7 bases). Germline V gives CDR1 SGHTA, CDR2 FQGTGA. V lost 5 bases and J lost 0, with 13 bases in between. The CDR3 has 16 residues. The DNA of the CDR3 is TGTGCCAGCAGCCCCCAGGGGGGCGCGAACACCGGGGAGCTGTTTTTT. This codes for CASSPQGGANTGELFF.

The chain uses TRBV19 and TRBJ1-6, with 7 bases identical to TRBD1. CDR3 length: 18 residues. The J segment lost 0 bases and the V segment lost 7 bases, leaving 12 bases of the junction unmatched. Germline assignment: CDR1 LNHDA and CDR2 SQIVND (reference sequence). The CDR3 spells CASTGTVPTSSYNSPLHF. In nucleotides, the CDR3 is TGTGCCAGTACCGGGACAGTCCCTACGAGCTCCTATAATTCACCCCTCCACTTT. The full variable domain, completed using reference TRBV19 and TRBJ1-6, is DGGITQSPKYLFRKEGQNVTLSCEQNLNHDAMYWYRQDPGQGLRLIYYSQIVNDFQKGDIAEGYSVSREKKESFPLTVTSAQKNPTAFYLCASTGTVPTSSYNSPLHFGNGTRLTVT.